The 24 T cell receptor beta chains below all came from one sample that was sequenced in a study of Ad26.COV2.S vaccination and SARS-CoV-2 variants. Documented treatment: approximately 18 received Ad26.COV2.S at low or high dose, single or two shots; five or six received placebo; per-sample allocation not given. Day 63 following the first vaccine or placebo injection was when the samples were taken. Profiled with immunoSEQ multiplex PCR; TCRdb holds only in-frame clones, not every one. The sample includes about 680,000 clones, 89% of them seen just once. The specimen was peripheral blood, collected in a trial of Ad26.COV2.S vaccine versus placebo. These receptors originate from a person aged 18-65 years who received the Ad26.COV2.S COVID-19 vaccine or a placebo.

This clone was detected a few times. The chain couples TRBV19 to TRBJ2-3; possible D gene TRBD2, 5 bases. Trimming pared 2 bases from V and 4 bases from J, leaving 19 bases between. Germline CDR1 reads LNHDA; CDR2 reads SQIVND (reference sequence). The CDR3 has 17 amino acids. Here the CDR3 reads CASSIYGGYSGPDTQYF. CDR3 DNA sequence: TGTGCCAGTAGTATATATGGAGGTTATTCCGGGCCAGATACGCAGTATTTT.

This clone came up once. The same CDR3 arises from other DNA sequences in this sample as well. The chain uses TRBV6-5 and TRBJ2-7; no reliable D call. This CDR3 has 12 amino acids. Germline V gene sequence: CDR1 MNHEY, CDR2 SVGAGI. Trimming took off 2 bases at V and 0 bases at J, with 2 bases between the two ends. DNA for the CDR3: TGTGCCAGCAGTTACGACTCCTACGAGCAGTACTTC. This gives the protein CASSYDSYEQYF.

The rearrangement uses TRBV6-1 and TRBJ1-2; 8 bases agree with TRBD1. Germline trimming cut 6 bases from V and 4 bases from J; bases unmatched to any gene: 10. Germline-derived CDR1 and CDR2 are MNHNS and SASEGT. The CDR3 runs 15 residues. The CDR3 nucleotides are TGTGCCAGCAGCGAATCCGGGACAGGAGTCTATGGCTACACCTTC. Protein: CASSESGTGVYGYTF.

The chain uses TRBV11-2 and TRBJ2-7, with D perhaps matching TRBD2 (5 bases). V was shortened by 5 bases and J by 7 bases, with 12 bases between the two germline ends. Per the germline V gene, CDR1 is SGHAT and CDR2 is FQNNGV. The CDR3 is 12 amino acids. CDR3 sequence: CASSPPAGEQYF. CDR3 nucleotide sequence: TGTGCCAGCAGCCCACCGGCGGGTGAGCAGTACTTC.

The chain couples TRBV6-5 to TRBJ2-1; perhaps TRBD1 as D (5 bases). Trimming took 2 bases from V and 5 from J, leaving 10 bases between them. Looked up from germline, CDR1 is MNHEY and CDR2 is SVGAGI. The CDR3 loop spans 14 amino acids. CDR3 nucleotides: TGTGCCAGCAGTTACCCAGACAGACACAATGAGCAGTTCTTC. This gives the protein CASSYPDRHNEQFF.

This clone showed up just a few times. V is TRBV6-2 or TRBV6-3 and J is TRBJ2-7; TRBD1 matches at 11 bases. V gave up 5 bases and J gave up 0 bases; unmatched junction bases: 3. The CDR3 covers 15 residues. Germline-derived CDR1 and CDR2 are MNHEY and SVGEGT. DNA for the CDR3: TGTGCCAGCAGTAGGACAGGGGGCATCTCCTACGAGCAGTACTTC. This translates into CASSRTGGISYEQYF.

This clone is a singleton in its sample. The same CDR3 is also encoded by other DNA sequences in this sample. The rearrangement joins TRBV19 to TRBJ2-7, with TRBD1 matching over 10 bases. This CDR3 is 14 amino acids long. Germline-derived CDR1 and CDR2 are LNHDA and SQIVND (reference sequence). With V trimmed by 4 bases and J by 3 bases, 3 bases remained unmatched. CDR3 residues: CASSTRTGGYEQYF. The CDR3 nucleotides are TGTGCCAGTAGTACCAGGACAGGGGGCTACGAGCAGTACTTC.

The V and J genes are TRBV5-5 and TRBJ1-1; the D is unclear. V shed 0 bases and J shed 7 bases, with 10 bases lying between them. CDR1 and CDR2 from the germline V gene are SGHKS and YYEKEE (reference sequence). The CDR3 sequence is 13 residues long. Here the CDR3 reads CASSLGGRDEAFF. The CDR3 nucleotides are TGTGCCAGCAGCTTGGGTGGGAGGGATGAAGCTTTCTTT.

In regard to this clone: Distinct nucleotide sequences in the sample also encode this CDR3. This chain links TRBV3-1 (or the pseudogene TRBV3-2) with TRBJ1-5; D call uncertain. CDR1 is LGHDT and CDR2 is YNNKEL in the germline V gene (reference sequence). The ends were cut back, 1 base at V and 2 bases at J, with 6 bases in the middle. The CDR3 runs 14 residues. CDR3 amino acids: CASSQGRGNQPQHF. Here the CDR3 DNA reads TGTGCCAGCAGCCAAGGCCGGGGCAATCAGCCCCAGCATTTT.

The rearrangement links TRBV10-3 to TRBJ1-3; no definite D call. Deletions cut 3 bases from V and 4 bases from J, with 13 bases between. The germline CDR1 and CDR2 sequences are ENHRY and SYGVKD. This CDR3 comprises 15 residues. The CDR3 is CAISDNSLAGNTIYF. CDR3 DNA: TGTGCCATCAGTGATAACTCCCTGGCCGGAAACACCATATATTTT.

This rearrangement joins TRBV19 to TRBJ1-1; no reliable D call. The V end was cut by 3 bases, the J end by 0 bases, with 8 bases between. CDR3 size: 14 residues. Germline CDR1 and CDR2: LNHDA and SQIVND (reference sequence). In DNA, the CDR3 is TGTGCCAGTAGTATCTTGGACCTGAACACTGAAGCTTTCTTT. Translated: CASSILDLNTEAFF.

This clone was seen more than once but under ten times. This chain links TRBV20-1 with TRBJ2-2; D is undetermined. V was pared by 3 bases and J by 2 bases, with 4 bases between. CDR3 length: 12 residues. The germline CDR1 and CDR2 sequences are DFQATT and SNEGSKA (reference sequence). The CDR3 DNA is TGCAGTGCTAGTTATAACACCGGGGAGCTGTTTTTT. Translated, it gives CSASYNTGELFF.

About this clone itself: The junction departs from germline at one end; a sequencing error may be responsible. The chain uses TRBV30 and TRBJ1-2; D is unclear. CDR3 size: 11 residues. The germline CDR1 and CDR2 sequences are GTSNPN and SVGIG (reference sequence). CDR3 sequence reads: CALGRWPFPYF. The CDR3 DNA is TGTGCCTTGGGGAGATGGCCCTTCCCTTACTTC.

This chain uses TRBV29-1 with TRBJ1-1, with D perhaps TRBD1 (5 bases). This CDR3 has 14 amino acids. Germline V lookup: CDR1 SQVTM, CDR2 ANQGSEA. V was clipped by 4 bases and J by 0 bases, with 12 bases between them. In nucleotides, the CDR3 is TGCAGCGTTGCTCCGGGACGTATGAACACTGAAGCTTTCTTT. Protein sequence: CSVAPGRMNTEAFF.

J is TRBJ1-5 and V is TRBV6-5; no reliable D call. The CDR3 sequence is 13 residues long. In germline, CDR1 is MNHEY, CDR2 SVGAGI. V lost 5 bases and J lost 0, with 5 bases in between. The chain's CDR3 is CASSHGSNQPQHF. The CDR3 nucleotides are TGTGCCAGCAGTCACGGTAGCAATCAGCCCCAGCATTTT.

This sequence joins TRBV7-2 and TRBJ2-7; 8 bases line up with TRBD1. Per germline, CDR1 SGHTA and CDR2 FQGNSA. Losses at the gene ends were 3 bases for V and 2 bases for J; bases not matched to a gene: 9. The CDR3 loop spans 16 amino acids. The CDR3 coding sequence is TGTGCCAGCAGCTTTATAGCTCAGGGGGCGGCCTACGAGCAGTACTTC. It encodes CASSFIAQGAAYEQYF.

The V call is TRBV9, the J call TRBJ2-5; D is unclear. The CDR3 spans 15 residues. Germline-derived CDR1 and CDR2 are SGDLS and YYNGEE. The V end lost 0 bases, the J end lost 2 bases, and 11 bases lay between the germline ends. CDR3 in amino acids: CASSVGQEPQETQYF. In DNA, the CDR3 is TGTGCCAGCAGCGTAGGTCAGGAGCCACAAGAGACCCAGTACTTC.

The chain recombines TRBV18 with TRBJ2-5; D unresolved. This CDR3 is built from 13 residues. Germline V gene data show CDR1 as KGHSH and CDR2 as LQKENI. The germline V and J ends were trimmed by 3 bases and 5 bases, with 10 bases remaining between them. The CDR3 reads CASSPNGRETQYF. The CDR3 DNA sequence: TGTGCCAGCTCACCTAATGGCAGGGAGACCCAGTACTTC.

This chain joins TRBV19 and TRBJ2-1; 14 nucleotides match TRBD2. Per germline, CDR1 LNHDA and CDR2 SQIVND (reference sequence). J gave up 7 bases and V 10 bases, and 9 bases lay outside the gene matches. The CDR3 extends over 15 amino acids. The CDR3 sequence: CATRQGTSGGNEQFF. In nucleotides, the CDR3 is TGTGCCACCCGACAAGGGACTAGCGGGGGTAATGAGCAGTTCTTC.

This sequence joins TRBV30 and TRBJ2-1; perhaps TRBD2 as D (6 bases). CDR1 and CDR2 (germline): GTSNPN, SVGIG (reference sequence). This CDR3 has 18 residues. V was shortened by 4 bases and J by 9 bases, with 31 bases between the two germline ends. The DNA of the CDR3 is TGTGCCTGGACCAGACGTGGGACTTTTGACAGTCGGATTACTGAGCAGTTCTTC. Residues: CAWTRRGTFDSRITEQFF.

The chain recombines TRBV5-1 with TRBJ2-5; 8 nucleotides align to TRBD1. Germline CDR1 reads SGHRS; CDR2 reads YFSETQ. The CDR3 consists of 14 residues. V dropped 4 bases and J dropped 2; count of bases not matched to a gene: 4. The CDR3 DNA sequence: TGCGCCAGCAGCGGCCGGACAGGGCAAGAGACCCAGTACTTC. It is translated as CASSGRTGQETQYF.

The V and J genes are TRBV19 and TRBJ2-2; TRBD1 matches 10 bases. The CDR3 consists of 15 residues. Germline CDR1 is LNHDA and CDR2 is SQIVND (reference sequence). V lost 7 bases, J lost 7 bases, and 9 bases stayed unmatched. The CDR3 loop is CASIPRQGANGELFF. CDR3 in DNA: TGTGCCAGTATCCCTAGACAGGGGGCGAACGGGGAGCTGTTTTTT. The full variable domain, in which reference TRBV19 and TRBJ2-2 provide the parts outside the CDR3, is DGGITQSPKYLFRKEGQNVTLSCEQNLNHDAMYWYRQDPGQGLRLIYYSQIVNDFQKGDIAEGYSVSREKKESFPLTVTSAQKNPTAFYLCASIPRQGANGELFFGEGSRLTVL.

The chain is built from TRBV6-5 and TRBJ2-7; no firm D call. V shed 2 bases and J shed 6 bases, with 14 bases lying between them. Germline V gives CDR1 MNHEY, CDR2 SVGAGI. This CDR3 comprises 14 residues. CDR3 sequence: CASSYGPPRREQYF. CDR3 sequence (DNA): TGTGCCAGCAGTTACGGGCCCCCTAGACGCGAGCAGTACTTC.

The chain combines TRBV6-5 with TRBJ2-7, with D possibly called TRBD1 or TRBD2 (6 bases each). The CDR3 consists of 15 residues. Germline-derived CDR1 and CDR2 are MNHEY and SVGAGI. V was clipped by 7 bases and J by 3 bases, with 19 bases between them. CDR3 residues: CASTDRTGANYEQYF. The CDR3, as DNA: TGTGCCAGCACCGACCGCACGGGGGCGAACTACGAGCAGTACTTC.